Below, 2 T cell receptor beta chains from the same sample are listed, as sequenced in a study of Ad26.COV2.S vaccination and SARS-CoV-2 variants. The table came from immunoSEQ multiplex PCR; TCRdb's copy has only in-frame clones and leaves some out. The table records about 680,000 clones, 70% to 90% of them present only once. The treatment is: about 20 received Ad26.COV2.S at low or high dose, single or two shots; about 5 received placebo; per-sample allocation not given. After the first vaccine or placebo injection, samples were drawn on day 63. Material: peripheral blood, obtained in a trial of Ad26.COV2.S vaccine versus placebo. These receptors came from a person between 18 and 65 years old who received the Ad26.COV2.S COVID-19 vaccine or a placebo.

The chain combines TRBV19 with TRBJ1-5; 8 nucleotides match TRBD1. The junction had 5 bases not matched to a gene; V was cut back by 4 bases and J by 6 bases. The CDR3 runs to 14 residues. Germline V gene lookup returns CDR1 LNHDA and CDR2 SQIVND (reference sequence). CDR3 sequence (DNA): TGTGCCAGTAGTACCGACAGGGGTGCTCAGCCCCAGCATTTT. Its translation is CASSTDRGAQPQHF.

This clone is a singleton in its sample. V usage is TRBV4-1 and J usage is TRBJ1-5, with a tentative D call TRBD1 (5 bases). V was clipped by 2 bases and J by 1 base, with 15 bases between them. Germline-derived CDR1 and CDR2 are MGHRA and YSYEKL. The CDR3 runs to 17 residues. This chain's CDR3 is CASSQSGGLGSNQPQHF. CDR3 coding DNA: TGCGCCAGCAGCCAATCGGGGGGTTTGGGGAGCAATCAGCCCCAGCATTTT.